This TCR beta chain is drawn from a study of control samples from healthy donors and cancer patients. Per the germline V gene, CDR1 is LNHDA and CDR2 is SQIVND (reference sequence). This CDR3 comprises 15 residues. Unmatched junction bases numbered 6, after V lost 3 bases and J lost 2 bases. Assay: immunoSEQ multiplex PCR; the TCRdb copy retains only in-frame clones and omits some. The sample lists some 120,000 clones, just under 95% occurring once. This receptor was taken from a man aged 30-40 years in good health. The genes are TRBV19 and TRBJ2-5; TRBD1 agrees at 7 bases. Sample: blood. The CDR3 coding sequence is TGTGCCAGTAGTATCCGGACAGGACTTCAAGAGACCCAGTACTTC. Translation: CASSIRTGLQETQYF.